These 5 T cell receptor beta chains originate from one sample sequenced in a study of T cell responses to AZD1222 COVID-19 vaccine. Clones were read by immunoSEQ multiplex PCR, and TCRdb kept only the in-frame ones, dropping some. The sample shows tens of thousands of clones, roughly 90% of them seen only once. Sequencing used peripheral blood, obtained 28 days after the second AZD1222 dose. Every receptor here comes from an adult who received the AZD1222 COVID-19 vaccine.

V is TRBV7-2 and J is TRBJ1-1; D remains unclear. The germline V and J ends were trimmed by 2 bases and 1 base, with 11 bases remaining between them. The V gene's germline CDR1 is SGHTA and CDR2 FQGNSA. This CDR3 is built from 15 residues. This CDR3 reads CASSLYDGRNTEAFF. The DNA of the CDR3 is TGTGCCAGCAGCTTATATGACGGTCGGAACACTGAAGCTTTCTTT.

The rearrangement joins TRBV9 to TRBJ1-2; 8 nucleotides align to TRBD1. CDR1 is SGDLS and CDR2 is YYNGEE in the germline V gene. This CDR3 contains 16 residues. Trimming at V came to 4 bases and at J to 4 bases, leaving 12 bases not matched to a gene. The CDR3, as DNA: TGTGCCAGCAGCTCCTCTCTTAGGACAGGGAGCTATGGCTACACCTTC. Its protein product is CASSSSLRTGSYGYTF.

The chain joins TRBV15 to TRBJ1-4, with 7 bases matching TRBD1. CDR3 length equals 15 residues. Trimming cost V 6 bases and J 7 bases; bases outside gene matches: 11. Per germline, CDR1 LNHNV and CDR2 YYDKDF (reference sequence). The CDR3 DNA sequence: TGTGCCACCAGGAACCCTACAGGGGAAGTTGAAAAACTGTTTTTT. The encoded protein is CATRNPTGEVEKLFF.

The genes are TRBV7-2 and TRBJ2-1; D is ambiguous. The germline V gene has CDR1 SGHTA and CDR2 FQGNSA. Trimming took 5 bases from V and 6 from J, leaving 20 bases between them. The CDR3 totals 16 residues. The CDR3 region is CASSRRTLGEFNEQFF. In nucleotides, the CDR3 is TGTGCCAGCAGCCGCCGAACCCTAGGAGAATTCAATGAGCAGTTCTTC.

The chain has TRBV9 and TRBJ2-5, with D possibly TRBD2 on 6 matching bases. Per germline, CDR1 SGDLS and CDR2 YYNGEE. V dropped 5 bases and J dropped 4 bases, with 15 bases sitting between them. CDR3 length: 14 amino acids. This CDR3 reads CASSETTSRETQYF. DNA for the CDR3: TGTGCCAGCAGTGAGACGACTAGTCGAGAGACCCAGTACTTC.